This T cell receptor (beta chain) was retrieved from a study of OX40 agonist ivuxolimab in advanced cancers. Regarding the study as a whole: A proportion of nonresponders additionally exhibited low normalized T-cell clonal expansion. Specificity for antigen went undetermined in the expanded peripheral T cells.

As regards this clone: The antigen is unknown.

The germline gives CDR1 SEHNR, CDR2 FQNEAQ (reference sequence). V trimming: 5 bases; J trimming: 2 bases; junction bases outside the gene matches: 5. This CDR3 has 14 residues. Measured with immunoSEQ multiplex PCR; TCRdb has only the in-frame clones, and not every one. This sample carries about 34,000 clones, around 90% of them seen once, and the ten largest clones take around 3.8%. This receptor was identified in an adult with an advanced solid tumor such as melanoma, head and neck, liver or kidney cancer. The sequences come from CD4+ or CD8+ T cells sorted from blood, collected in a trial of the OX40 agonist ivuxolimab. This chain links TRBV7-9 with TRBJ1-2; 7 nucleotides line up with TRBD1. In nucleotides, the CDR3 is TGTGCCAGCAGCGAAGGGACAGAAAACTATGGCTACACCTTC. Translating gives CASSEGTENYGYTF.